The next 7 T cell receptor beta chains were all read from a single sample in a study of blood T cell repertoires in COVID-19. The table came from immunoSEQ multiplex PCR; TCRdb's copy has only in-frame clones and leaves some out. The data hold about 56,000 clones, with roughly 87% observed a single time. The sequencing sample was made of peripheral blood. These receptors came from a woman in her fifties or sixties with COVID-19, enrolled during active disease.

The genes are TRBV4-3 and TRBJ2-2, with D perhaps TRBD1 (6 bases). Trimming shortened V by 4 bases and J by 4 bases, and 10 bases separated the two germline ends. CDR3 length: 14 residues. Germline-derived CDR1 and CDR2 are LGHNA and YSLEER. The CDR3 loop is CASSPPTGTGELFF. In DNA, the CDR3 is TGCGCCAGCAGCCCTCCGACAGGCACCGGGGAGCTGTTTTTT.

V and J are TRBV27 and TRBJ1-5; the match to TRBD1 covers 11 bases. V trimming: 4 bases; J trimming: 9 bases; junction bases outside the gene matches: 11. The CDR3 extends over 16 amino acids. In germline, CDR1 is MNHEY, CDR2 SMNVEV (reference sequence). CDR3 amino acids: CASSSIGTGGTGPQHF. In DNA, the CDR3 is TGTGCCAGCAGTTCAATCGGGACAGGGGGTACGGGGCCCCAGCATTTT.

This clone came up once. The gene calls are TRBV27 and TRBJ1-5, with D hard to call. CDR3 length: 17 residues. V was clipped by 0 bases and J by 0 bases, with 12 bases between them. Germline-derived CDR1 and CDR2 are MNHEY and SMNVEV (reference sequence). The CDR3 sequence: CASSLSQGGDSNQPQHF. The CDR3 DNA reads TGTGCCAGCAGTTTATCCCAAGGCGGGGATAGCAATCAGCCCCAGCATTTT.

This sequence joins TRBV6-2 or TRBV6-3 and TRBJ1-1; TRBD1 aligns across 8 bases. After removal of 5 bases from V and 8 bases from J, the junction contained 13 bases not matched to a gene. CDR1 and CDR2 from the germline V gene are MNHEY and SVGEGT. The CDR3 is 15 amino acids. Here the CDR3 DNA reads TGTGCCAGCAGTGATCAGGGGGCCGATACTAAGGAAGCTTTCTTT. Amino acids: CASSDQGADTKEAFF.

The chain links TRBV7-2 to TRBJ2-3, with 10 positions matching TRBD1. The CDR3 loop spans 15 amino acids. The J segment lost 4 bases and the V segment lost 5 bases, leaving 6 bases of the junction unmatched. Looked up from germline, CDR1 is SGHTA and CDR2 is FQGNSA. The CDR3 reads CASSPRDRGSDTQYF. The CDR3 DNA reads TGTGCCAGCAGCCCCCGGGACAGGGGCTCAGATACGCAGTATTTT.

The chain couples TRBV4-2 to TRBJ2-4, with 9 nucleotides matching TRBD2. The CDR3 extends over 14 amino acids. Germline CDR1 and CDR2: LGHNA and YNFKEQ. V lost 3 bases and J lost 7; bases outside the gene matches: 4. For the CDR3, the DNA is TGTGCCAGCAGCCAGGTAGCGGGGGACAACATTCAGTACTTC. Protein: CASSQVAGDNIQYF.

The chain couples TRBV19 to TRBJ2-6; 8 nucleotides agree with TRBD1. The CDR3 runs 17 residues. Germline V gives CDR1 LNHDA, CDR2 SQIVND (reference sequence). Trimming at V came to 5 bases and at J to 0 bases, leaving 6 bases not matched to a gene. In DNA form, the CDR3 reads TGTGCCAGTAGTCCCCGGGACAGGAGCTCTGGGGCCAACGTCCTGACTTTC. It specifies CASSPRDRSSGANVLTF.